This is a list of T cell receptor beta chains from one sample in a study of lymphopenia after photon versus proton radiotherapy. The assay was immunoSEQ multiplex PCR, and TCRdb's table has in-frame clones only and misses some. The sample consists of approximately 25,000 clones, 70% to 85% of them appearing once. The sequences come from peripheral blood, collected from a patient treated with proton-based radiotherapy. Every receptor here comes from a woman in her sixties or seventies with pancreatic cancer. Both conserved end residues are part of each CDR3. A D gene is named only where the DNA matches it firmly.

>15|TRBD1|TRBV28|TRBJ1-1
TGTGCCAGCAGTTACGCGGACAGGAGGAACACTGAAGCTTTCTTT
CASSYADRRNTEAFF
>15|NA|TRBV7-3|TRBJ2-6
TGTGCCAGCAGCTTAAACCGGGCCGGGGCCAACGTCCTGACTTTC
CASSLNRAGANVLTF
>13|TRBD1|TRBV30|TRBJ1-1
TGTGCCTGGGGGACAGGCTCTGGTTTTGAAGCTTTCTTT
CAWGTGSGFEAFF
>16|TRBD1|TRBV27|TRBJ1-2
TGTGCCAGCAGTAAAGAACGCCGGGACAGGGGGTATGGCTACACCTTC
CASSKERRDRGYGYTF
>14|NA|TRBV2|TRBJ2-5
TGTGCCAGCAGTTCCGTCATGGGGAGGGAGACCCAGTACTTC
CASSSVMGRETQYF
>15|TRBD2|TRBV6-1|TRBJ2-1
TGTGCCAGCACCCCACCGACTAGCGGGAGGAGTGAGCAGTTCTTC
CASTPPTSGRSEQFF
>17|NA|TRBV4-1|TRBJ1-1
TGCGCCAGCAGCCAACCCGCGGACCTTTCAAATTCACTAGAAGCTTTCTTT
CASSQPADLSNSLEAFF
>12|NA|TRBV6-5|TRBJ1-6
TGTGCCAGCAGTTACCTTGGTTCACCCCTCCACTTT
CASSYLGSPLHF
>13|NA|TRBV11-2|TRBJ1-3
TGTGCCAGCAGCTTAACCTCTGGAAACACCATATATTTT
CASSLTSGNTIYF
>14|NA|TRBV28|TRBJ2-7
TGTGCCAGCAGTTCGGGGGACGGTCGCTACGAGCAGTACTTC
CASSSGDGRYEQYF
>12|NA|TRBV6-1|TRBJ2-2
TGTGCCAGCAATTCCGACTCCGGGGAGCTGTTTTTT
CASNSDSGELFF
>15|NA|TRBV2|TRBJ2-2
TGTGCCAGCAGCCTCCTTCGAGGGGGAGACGGGGAGCTGTTTTTT
CASSLLRGGDGELFF
>13|NA|TRBV18|TRBJ1-5
TGTGCCAGCTCACCTGGGGTCGGGCAGCCCCAGCATTTT
CASSPGVGQPQHF
>20|TRBD2|TRBV10-3|TRBJ2-7
TGTGCCATCAGTGCCCCTCCGACCGGCGGGAGGGCCACCGGGGGGGACGAGCAGTACTTC
CAISAPPTGGRATGGDEQYF
>14|TRBD1|TRBV7-9|TRBJ2-1
TGTGCCAGCAGCTTACCCATACCCGACAGGGGAAATTTCTTC
CASSLPIPDRGNFF
>15|TRBD2|TRBV29-1|TRBJ2-5
TGCAGCGGAGGACTAGCGGGAGCGCCGGGGGAGACCCAGTACTTC
CSGGLAGAPGETQYF
>12|NA|TRBV18|TRBJ2-5
TGTGCCAGCTCACCCTCGAGGGAGACCCAGTACTTC
CASSPSRETQYF
>14|NA|TRBV25-1|TRBJ2-3
TGTGCCAGCAGTGACAGCGGATCCACAGATACGCAGTATTTT
CASSDSGSTDTQYF
>11|NA|TRBV7-8|TRBJ2-2
TGTGCCAGCAGCCAGGGACGGGAGCTGTTTTTT
CASSQGRELFF
>13|NA|TRBV7-2|TRBJ1-3
TGTGCCAGCAGCTTAGGGTATGGAAACACCATATATTTT
CASSLGYGNTIYF
>11|NA|TRBV29-1|TRBJ2-1
TGCAGCGTTGGGAATCCGGGTGAGCAGTTCTTC
CSVGNPGEQFF
>15|TRBD2|TRBV9|TRBJ2-3
TGTGCCAGCAGCGTATTAGCGGGAGGGACAGATACGCAGTATTTT
CASSVLAGGTDTQYF
>14|NA|TRBV28|TRBJ1-1
TGTGCCAGCAGTTTACGGGTCGGGTACACTGAAGCTTTCTTT
CASSLRVGYTEAFF
>16|NA|TRBV5-5|TRBJ1-5
TGTGCCAGCAGCCCTGGTGAGGGCAGGGCCGATCAGCCCCAGCATTTT
CASSPGEGRADQPQHF
>16|TRBD1|TRBV28|TRBJ1-6
TGTGCCAGCAGCTCTCACAGGGGCCCTAATAATTCACCCCTCCACTTT
CASSSHRGPNNSPLHF
>13|TRBD1|TRBV7-2|TRBJ2-7
TGTGCCAGCAGCTTAAACAGGGGCTACGAGCAGTACTTC
CASSLNRGYEQYF
>14|NA|TRBV19|TRBJ1-2
TGTGCCACGTCCGGGGAGGGCGGAGGCTATGGCTACACCTTC
CATSGEGGGYGYTF
>13|TRBD2|TRBV29-1|TRBJ2-2
TGCAGCGGGGGAGGGATGGACACCGGGGAGCTGTTTTTT
CSGGGMDTGELFF